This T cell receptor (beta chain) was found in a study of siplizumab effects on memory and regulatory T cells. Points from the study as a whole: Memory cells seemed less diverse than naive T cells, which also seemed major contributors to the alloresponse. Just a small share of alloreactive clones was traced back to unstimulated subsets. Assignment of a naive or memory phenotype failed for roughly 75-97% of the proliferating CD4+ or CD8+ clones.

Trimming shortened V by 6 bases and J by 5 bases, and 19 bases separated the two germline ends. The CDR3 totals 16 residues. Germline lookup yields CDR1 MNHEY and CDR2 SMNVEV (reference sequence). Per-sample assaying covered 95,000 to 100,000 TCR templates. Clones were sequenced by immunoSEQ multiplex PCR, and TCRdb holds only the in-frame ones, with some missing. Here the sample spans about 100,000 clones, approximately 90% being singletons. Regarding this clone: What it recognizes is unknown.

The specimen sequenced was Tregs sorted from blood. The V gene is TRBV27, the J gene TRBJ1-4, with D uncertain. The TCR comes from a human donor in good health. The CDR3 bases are TGTGCCAGCAGCCCGATTAAGACGGATCCAAATGAAAAACTGTTTTTT. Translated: CASSPIKTDPNEKLFF.